What follows is one TCR beta chain and its context. The antigen is not known. A junction boundary mismatches the germline segment, possibly from a read error. The entry originates in a study of tumor and adjacent non-tumor tissue in lung cancer. Study background: Patients comprised 12 adenocarcinoma, a couple of squamous cell carcinoma and 1 small cell lung cancer. On average, productive TCRbeta reads reached about 4.17 million per sample.

Per the germline V gene, CDR1 is SGHAT and CDR2 is FQDESV (reference sequence). The CDR3 contains 13 residues. Notes on the study in general: Compared with tumor, normal lung showed significantly lower TCR diversity.

A modified ARM-PCR protocol with three rounds of nested PCR amplified TCRbeta. TCRdb redid the calling of the multiplex PCR reads with MiXCR, one entry per CDR3 protein. The sample has about 200,000 distinct CDR3 sequences; about two thirds are singletons. No cell sorting was done before RNA was extracted from the tissue. Newly diagnosed lung cancer patients had thoracic surgery in China, August–late 2014, without prior chemotherapy. This chain links TRBV11-1 with TRBJ1-1; D is unclear. The receptor was derived from a man in his sixties with non-small cell lung cancer. Sequenced sample: lung tumor tissue. The CDR3 spells CASSSRRNAEGFF. The CDR3 region has the DNA TGTGCCAGCAGCTCCAGACGGAACGCTGAAGGTTTCTTT. Combining the CDR3 with reference TRBV11-1 and TRBJ1-1 gives the whole variable domain EAEVAQSPRYKITEKSQAVAFWCDPISGHATLYWYRQILGQGPELLVQFQDESVVDDSQLPKDRFSAERLKGVDSTLKIQPAELGDSAMYLCASSSRRNAEGFFGQGTRLTVV.